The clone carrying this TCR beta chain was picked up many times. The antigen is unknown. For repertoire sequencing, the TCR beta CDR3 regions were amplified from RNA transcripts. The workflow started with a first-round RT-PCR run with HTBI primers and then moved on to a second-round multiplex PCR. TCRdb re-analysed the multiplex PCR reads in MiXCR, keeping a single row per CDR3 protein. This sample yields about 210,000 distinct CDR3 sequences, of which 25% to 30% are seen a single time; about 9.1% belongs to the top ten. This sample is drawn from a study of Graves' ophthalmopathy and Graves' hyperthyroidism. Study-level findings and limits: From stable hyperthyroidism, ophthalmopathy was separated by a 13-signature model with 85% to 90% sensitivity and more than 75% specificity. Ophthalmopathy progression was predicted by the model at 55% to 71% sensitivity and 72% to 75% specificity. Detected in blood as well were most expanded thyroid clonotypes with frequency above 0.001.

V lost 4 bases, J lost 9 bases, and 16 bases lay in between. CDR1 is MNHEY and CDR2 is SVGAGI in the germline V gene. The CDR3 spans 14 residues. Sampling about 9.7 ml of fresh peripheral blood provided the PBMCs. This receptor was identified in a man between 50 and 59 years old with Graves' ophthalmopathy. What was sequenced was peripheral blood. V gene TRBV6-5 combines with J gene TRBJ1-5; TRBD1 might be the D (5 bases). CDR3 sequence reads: CASSSLQGTGPQHF. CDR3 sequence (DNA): TGTGCCAGCAGTTCCCTCCAGGGAACCGGGCCCCAGCATTTT.